The rows below give T cell receptor beta chains drawn from one sample of a study of shared clonotypes between healthy human individuals. Assay used: immunoSEQ multiplex PCR; TCRdb lists only in-frame clones, some missing. The repertoire consists of about 1.1 million clones, with roughly 80% occurring once and the leading ten covering over 0.8%. The sample was memory CD4+ T cells from PBMCs. The receptors here all came from a man aged 18 to 30 in good health. Some clones in this sample may be carry-over from other donors' samples. CDR3s include the opening cysteine and the closing phenylalanine or tryptophan. Each record gives: clone size, D gene, V gene, J gene, CDR3 protein, CDR3 DNA. D genes are given only for firm matches. Size values are once, few and many counts, or a class for expanded clones, and some rows have none.

-,-,TRBV29-1,TRBJ1-6,CSARGPGYNSPLHF,TGCAGCGCACGAGGGCCGGGATATAATTCACCCCTCCACTTT
few,TRBD1,TRBV10-3,TRBJ1-1,CAISVDRGRSEAFF,TGTGCCATCAGCGTGGACAGGGGGAGAAGTGAAGCTTTCTTT
once,-,TRBV7-8,TRBJ1-5,CASSLGSGGRNQPQHF,TGTGCCAGCAGCTTAGGTTCGGGGGGCCGCAATCAGCCCCAGCATTTT
many,-,TRBV18,TRBJ1-2,CASSPPLPSNYGYTF,TGTGCCAGCTCACCACCGCTCCCTTCCAACTATGGCTACACCTTC
-,-,TRBV4-1,TRBJ1-5,CASTKETGANQPQHF,TGCGCCAGCACCAAGGAGACTGGAGCTAATCAGCCCCAGCATTTT
-,-,TRBV7-2,TRBJ2-1,CASSLDLSYNEQFF,TGTGCCAGCAGCTTGGACTTGTCCTACAATGAGCAGTTCTTC
-,TRBD2,TRBV30,TRBJ2-3,CAYIAGGIGTDTQYF,TGTGCCTACATAGCGGGAGGCATTGGCACAGATACGCAGTATTTT
few,TRBD2,TRBV4-1,TRBJ2-3,CASSPGLAASTDTQYF,TGCGCCAGCAGCCCGGGACTAGCGGCTAGCACAGATACGCAGTATTTT
-,-,TRBV19,TRBJ2-1,CASSLPWRTVDEQFF,TGTGCCAGTAGTCTCCCCTGGAGGACGGTAGATGAGCAGTTCTTC
-,-,TRBV4-3,TRBJ1-6,CASSQETGINSPLHF,TGCGCCAGCAGCCAAGAAACAGGGATTAATTCACCCCTCCACTTT
few,-,TRBV6-1,TRBJ1-4,CASSPGREKLFF,TGTGCCAGCTCGCCGGGGCGAGAAAAACTGTTTTTT
-,-,TRBV20-1,TRBJ2-5,CSALGETQYF,TGCAGTGCGCTCGGGGAGACCCAGTACTTC
-,-,TRBV9,TRBJ2-5,CASSAQETQYF,TGTGCCAGCAGCGCCCAAGAGACCCAGTACTTC
-,TRBD1,TRBV19,TRBJ1-1,CASSIGGQGGAEAFF,TGTGCCAGTAGTATAGGAGGACAGGGAGGAGCTGAAGCTTTCTTT
-,-,TRBV14,TRBJ2-3,CASSQDVSTDTQYF,TGTGCCAGCAGCCAAGATGTCTCGACAGATACGCAGTATTTT
-,-,TRBV7-3,TRBJ2-3,CASSLDGPGPDTQYF,TGTGCCAGCAGCCTCGATGGCCCAGGTCCAGATACGCAGTATTTT
-,TRBD1,TRBV30,TRBJ1-2,CAWSADRGYGYTF,TGTGCCTGGAGTGCGGACAGGGGCTATGGCTACACCTTC
-,TRBD1,TRBV4-1,TRBJ1-5,CASSQGTGVSNQPQHF,TGCGCCAGCAGCCAAGGGACAGGGGTAAGCAATCAGCCCCAGCATTTT
-,-,TRBV5-1,TRBJ2-7,CASSLDGQPYEQYF,TGCGCCAGCAGCTTGGATGGACAGCCTTACGAGCAGTACTTC
-,TRBD2,TRBV19,TRBJ2-1,CASGLLAGARNEQFF,TGTGCCAGTGGGTTATTAGCGGGAGCACGCAATGAGCAGTTCTTC
-,-,TRBV6-5,TRBJ2-2,CASSYLGLPSGELFF,TGTGCCAGCAGTTACCTCGGACTCCCTTCCGGGGAGCTGTTTTTT
-,TRBD2,TRBV6-1,TRBJ2-1,CASSLTSGRPEQFF,TGTGCCAGCAGTTTGACTAGCGGGAGACCTGAGCAGTTCTTC
-,-,TRBV7-2,TRBJ2-5,CASSLESGRETQYF,TGTGCCAGCAGCTTAGAAAGTGGGCGAGAGACCCAGTACTTC
-,-,TRBV25-1,TRBJ2-7,CASSDYPPGSGYEQYF,TGTGCCAGCAGTGATTACCCCCCGGGGTCGGGGTACGAGCAGTACTTC
-,-,TRBV2,TRBJ1-2,CASSHKKAGDGYTF,TGTGCCAGCAGTCACAAGAAGGCGGGGGATGGCTACACCTTC
-,TRBD1,TRBV7-2,TRBJ1-3,CASSTRQGSGNTIYF,TGTGCCAGCAGCACGAGACAGGGCTCTGGAAACACCATATATTTT
-,-,TRBV29-1,TRBJ1-2,CSVEAAQVNHGYTF,TGCAGCGTTGAAGCGGCACAGGTTAACCATGGCTACACCTTC
-,TRBD2,TRBV27,TRBJ2-1,CASKQAGGPKHEQFF,TGTGCCAGCAAGCAAGCGGGAGGGCCTAAGCATGAGCAGTTCTTC
-,-,TRBV7-3,TRBJ2-2,CASSLTADWGTGELFF,TGTGCCAGCAGCTTAACGGCAGACTGGGGAACCGGGGAGCTGTTTTTT
-,TRBD2,TRBV30,TRBJ2-5,CAWSVLSSGSGETQYF,TGTGCCTGGAGTGTACTGTCTAGCGGGAGTGGTGAGACCCAGTACTTC
-,TRBD2,TRBV10-3,TRBJ2-1,CAISELGLAYNEQFF,TGTGCCATCAGTGAGCTCGGACTAGCGTACAATGAGCAGTTCTTC
-,TRBD2,TRBV28,TRBJ2-3,CASSTSGRAMDTQYF,TGTGCCAGCAGTACTAGCGGGAGGGCCATGGATACGCAGTATTTT
-,-,TRBV28,TRBJ2-3,CASRRFGGADTQYF,TGTGCCAGCAGACGCTTTGGCGGGGCAGATACGCAGTATTTT
-,TRBD2,TRBV7-2,TRBJ2-7,CASSQRGTLAYEQYF,TGTGCCAGCAGCCAGCGGGGGACACTTGCCTACGAGCAGTACTTC
few,TRBD1,TRBV18,TRBJ1-2,CASLNRDRVSGYTF,TGTGCCAGCCTTAACCGGGACAGGGTGTCCGGCTACACCTTC
-,TRBD1,TRBV18,TRBJ2-1,CASSPTGDSYNEQFF,TGTGCCAGCTCCCCTACAGGGGATTCTTACAATGAGCAGTTCTTC
-,-,TRBV14,TRBJ1-1,CASSQDNWRQSTEAFF,TGTGCCAGCAGCCAAGACAATTGGAGACAGTCCACTGAAGCTTTCTTT
-,TRBD1,TRBV15,TRBJ1-2,CATSRGVGTAYPYGYTF,TGTGCCACCAGCAGAGGCGTTGGGACAGCCTACCCTTATGGCTACACCTTC
-,-,TRBV29-1,TRBJ2-3,CSVERGAGGAGTDTQYF,TGCAGCGTTGAAAGGGGCGCAGGCGGGGCTGGAACAGATACGCAGTATTTT
-,TRBD1,TRBV27,TRBJ2-4,CASSLGDRVDKNIQYF,TGTGCCAGCAGCCTAGGGGACAGGGTGGACAAAAACATTCAGTACTTC